This is a list of T cell receptor beta chains from one sample in a study of OX40 agonist ivuxolimab in advanced cancers. This table comes from immunoSEQ multiplex PCR, and its TCRdb copy is limited to in-frame clones, with some not included. The sample holds 40,000 to 45,000 clones, over 70% seen once. The starting material was CD4+ or CD8+ T cells sorted from blood, obtained in a trial of the OX40 agonist ivuxolimab. These receptors were obtained from an adult with an advanced solid tumor such as melanoma, head and neck, liver or kidney cancer. Each CDR3 is given with its conserved first and last residue. D genes are given only for firm matches. The size field is filled for only some rows; it gives once, few, many or a size class.

CDR3nt: TGTGCCAGCGGGGATGGTTATTGGGCAGTTCAAGAGACCCAGTACTTC
CDR3aa: CASGDGYWAVQETQYF
j_gene: TRBJ2-5
v_gene: TRBV5-5
d_gene: NA
abundance: NA
len: 16

CDR3nt: TGTGCTAGTGGTTTGGTAGAGGTCGGACAGGTCAATCAGCCCCAGCATTTT
CDR3aa: CASGLVEVGQVNQPQHF
j_gene: TRBJ1-5
v_gene: TRBV12-5
d_gene: TRBD1
abundance: NA
len: 17

CDR3nt: TGTGCCAGCGGTGGTGCCTCGCGCTCCTACGAGCAGTACTTC
CDR3aa: CASGGASRSYEQYF
j_gene: TRBJ2-7
v_gene: TRBV28
d_gene: NA
abundance: NA
len: 14

CDR3nt: TGTGCCAGCAGGAACCCGGGACTAGCGGATACGCAGTATTTT
CDR3aa: CASRNPGLADTQYF
j_gene: TRBJ2-3
v_gene: TRBV25-1
d_gene: TRBD2
abundance: NA
len: 14

CDR3nt: TGCGCCAGCAGCTTGGCAGGGAAGGACACAGATACGCAGTATTTT
CDR3aa: CASSLAGKDTDTQYF
j_gene: TRBJ2-3
v_gene: TRBV5-1
d_gene: NA
abundance: NA
len: 15

CDR3nt: TGTGCCAGCAGTTTAAGTTCGGGACAGGGGGTAGGAGAACTGTTTTTT
CDR3aa: CASSLSSGQGVGELFF
j_gene: TRBJ1-4
v_gene: TRBV28
d_gene: TRBD1
abundance: few
len: 16

CDR3nt: TGTGCCTCCAAGGCATCGGACAGGGAAACCGGGGAGCTGTTTTTT
CDR3aa: CASKASDRETGELFF
j_gene: TRBJ2-2
v_gene: TRBV30
d_gene: TRBD1
abundance: NA
len: 15

CDR3nt: TGTGCCAGCAGTGAAGGCCTGGTGGGCACAGATACGCAGTATTTT
CDR3aa: CASSEGLVGTDTQYF
j_gene: TRBJ2-3
v_gene: TRBV2
d_gene: NA
abundance: NA
len: 15

CDR3nt: TGTGCCAGCAGCTTAGCGAAGGCAGGGGGCGGGAAGACCCAGTACTTC
CDR3aa: CASSLAKAGGGKTQYF
j_gene: TRBJ2-5
v_gene: TRBV7-2
d_gene: TRBD1
abundance: NA
len: 16

CDR3nt: TGTGCCAGCGGTAGACGGGGTTCGGAGCAGTACTTC
CDR3aa: CASGRRGSEQYF
j_gene: TRBJ2-7
v_gene: TRBV27
d_gene: NA
abundance: NA
len: 12

CDR3nt: TGTGCCAGCAGACACGGGATGAACACTGAAGCTTTCTTT
CDR3aa: CASRHGMNTEAFF
j_gene: TRBJ1-1
v_gene: TRBV6-1
d_gene: NA
abundance: few
len: 13

CDR3nt: TGTGCCAGCACCGACGGGGGGCTCGGGTCCTACGAGCAGTACTTC
CDR3aa: CASTDGGLGSYEQYF
j_gene: TRBJ2-7
v_gene: TRBV6-1
d_gene: NA
abundance: NA
len: 15

CDR3nt: TGTGCCAGCAGTTCGAATCGGGCCTACCGCCCCTACGAGCAGTACTTC
CDR3aa: CASSSNRAYRPYEQYF
j_gene: TRBJ2-7
v_gene: TRBV28
d_gene: NA
abundance: NA
len: 16

CDR3nt: TGTGCCAGCAGCACCGACAGCTCCTACAATGAGCAGTTCTTC
CDR3aa: CASSTDSSYNEQFF
j_gene: TRBJ2-1
v_gene: TRBV11-3
d_gene: NA
abundance: NA
len: 14

CDR3nt: TGTGCCAGCAGCCCGGGGGGGGACATTTCCACCGGGGAGCTGTTTTTT
CDR3aa: CASSPGGDISTGELFF
j_gene: TRBJ2-2
v_gene: TRBV11-3
d_gene: TRBD2
abundance: NA
len: 16

CDR3nt: TGTGCCAGTACTAAGGGACTAGCGGGGCAAGAGACCCAGTACTTC
CDR3aa: CASTKGLAGQETQYF
j_gene: TRBJ2-5
v_gene: TRBV19
d_gene: TRBD2
abundance: NA
len: 15

CDR3nt: TGTGCCAGCAGCTTAGAAGCTCGGTGGTGGGGTAGCTCCTACAATGAGCAGTTCTTC
CDR3aa: CASSLEARWWGSSYNEQFF
j_gene: TRBJ2-1
v_gene: TRBV11-2
d_gene: NA
abundance: NA
len: 19

CDR3nt: TGTGCCAGTAGTGGGGCTAGCGGGACTAACACAGATACGCAGTATTTT
CDR3aa: CASSGASGTNTDTQYF
j_gene: TRBJ2-3
v_gene: TRBV19
d_gene: TRBD2
abundance: NA
len: 16

CDR3nt: TGTGCCAGCTCACCGGATGAGACCCAGTACTTC
CDR3aa: CASSPDETQYF
j_gene: TRBJ2-5
v_gene: TRBV18
d_gene: NA
abundance: NA
len: 11

CDR3nt: TGTGCCAGCAGCCCGTCACAGAACTATGGCTACACCTTC
CDR3aa: CASSPSQNYGYTF
j_gene: TRBJ1-2
v_gene: TRBV7-2
d_gene: NA
abundance: NA
len: 13

CDR3nt: TGTGCATCTGTACCGACCGCGGACTATGGCTACACCTTC
CDR3aa: CASVPTADYGYTF
j_gene: TRBJ1-2
v_gene: TRBV30
d_gene: NA
abundance: NA
len: 13

CDR3nt: TGTGCCAGCAGTTTATCCCCGGTTAATTACGAGCAGTACTTC
CDR3aa: CASSLSPVNYEQYF
j_gene: TRBJ2-7
v_gene: TRBV27
d_gene: NA
abundance: NA
len: 14

CDR3nt: TGTGCCAGCAGACCAATGGGGCTAGCGGGCGCAAGAGACGGTTCTTTC
CDR3aa: CASRPMGLAGARDGSF
j_gene: TRBJ2-7
v_gene: TRBV14
d_gene: TRBD2
abundance: NA
len: 16

CDR3nt: TGCGCCAGCAGTGTCGAATACGAGCAGTACTTC
CDR3aa: CASSVEYEQYF
j_gene: TRBJ2-7
v_gene: TRBV10-2
d_gene: NA
abundance: NA
len: 11

CDR3nt: TGTGCCAGCACCTTAGGGAGGGATATCACCGGGGAGCTGTTTTTT
CDR3aa: CASTLGRDITGELFF
j_gene: TRBJ2-2
v_gene: TRBV6-5
d_gene: TRBD2
abundance: NA
len: 15

CDR3nt: TGTGCCAGCAGCATTACAGAAAAACTGTTTTTT
CDR3aa: CASSITEKLFF
j_gene: TRBJ1-4
v_gene: TRBV11-2
d_gene: NA
abundance: few
len: 11